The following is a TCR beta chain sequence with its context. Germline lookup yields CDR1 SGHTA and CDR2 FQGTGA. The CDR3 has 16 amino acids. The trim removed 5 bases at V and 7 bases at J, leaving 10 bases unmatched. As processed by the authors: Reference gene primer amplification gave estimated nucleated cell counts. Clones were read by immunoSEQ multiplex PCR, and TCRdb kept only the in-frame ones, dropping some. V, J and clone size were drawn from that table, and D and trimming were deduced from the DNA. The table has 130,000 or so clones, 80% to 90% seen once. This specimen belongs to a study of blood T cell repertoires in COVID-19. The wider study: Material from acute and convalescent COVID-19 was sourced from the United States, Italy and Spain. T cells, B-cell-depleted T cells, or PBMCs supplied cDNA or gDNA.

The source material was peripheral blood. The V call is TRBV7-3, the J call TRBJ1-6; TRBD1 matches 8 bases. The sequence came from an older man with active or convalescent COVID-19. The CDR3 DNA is TGTGCCAGCAGCATATCAGGGGGCCCGGGGAATTCACCCCTCCACTTT. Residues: CASSISGGPGNSPLHF.